This T cell receptor beta chain stems from a study of OX40 agonist ivuxolimab in advanced cancers. Overall study context: An agonistic anti-OX40 (CD134) antibody, ivuxolimab, was used to treat the patients. Dose-escalation patients had hepatocellular carcinoma, melanoma, renal cell or head and neck cancer. Among those treated, three patients had partial responses, one with hepatocellular carcinoma and two with cutaneous melanoma.

With respect to this clone: Its antigen remains unidentified.

Overall study results and limits: More expanded clones were found, on average, in CD8+ than in CD4+ T cells.

TCRdb's copy holds only in-frame clones and misses some; the assay was immunoSEQ multiplex PCR. The data show 50,000 to 65,000 clones, with 88% seen just once and roughly 0.67% held by the top ten. This specimen was CD4+ or CD8+ T cells sorted from blood, taken in a trial of the OX40 agonist ivuxolimab. This TCR was sampled from an adult with an advanced solid tumor such as melanoma, head and neck, liver or kidney cancer.

As DNA, the CDR3 is TGTGCCAGCAGAAAACAGGGAGGAGATACGCAGTATTTT. Protein sequence: CASRKQGGDTQYF. The chain links TRBV13 to TRBJ2-3; TRBD1 or TRBD2 may be the D gene (6 bases each). From germline, CDR1 is PRHDT and CDR2 FYEKMQ (reference sequence). Trimming cost V 6 bases and J 5 bases, with 12 bases left between them. This CDR3 spans 13 amino acids.